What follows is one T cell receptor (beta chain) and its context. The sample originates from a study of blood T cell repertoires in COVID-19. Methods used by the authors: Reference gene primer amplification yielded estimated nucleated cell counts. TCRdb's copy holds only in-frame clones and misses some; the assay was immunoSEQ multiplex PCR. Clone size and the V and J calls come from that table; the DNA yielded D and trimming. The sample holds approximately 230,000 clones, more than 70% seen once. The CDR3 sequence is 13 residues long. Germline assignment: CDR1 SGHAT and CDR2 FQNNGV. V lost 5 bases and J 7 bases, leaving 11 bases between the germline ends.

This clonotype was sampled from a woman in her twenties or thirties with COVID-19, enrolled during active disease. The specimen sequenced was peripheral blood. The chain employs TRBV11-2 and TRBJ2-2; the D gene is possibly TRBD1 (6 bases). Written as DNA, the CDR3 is TGTGCCAGCAGCCTACAACAGGGCGGGGAGCTGTTTTTT. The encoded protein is CASSLQQGGELFF.